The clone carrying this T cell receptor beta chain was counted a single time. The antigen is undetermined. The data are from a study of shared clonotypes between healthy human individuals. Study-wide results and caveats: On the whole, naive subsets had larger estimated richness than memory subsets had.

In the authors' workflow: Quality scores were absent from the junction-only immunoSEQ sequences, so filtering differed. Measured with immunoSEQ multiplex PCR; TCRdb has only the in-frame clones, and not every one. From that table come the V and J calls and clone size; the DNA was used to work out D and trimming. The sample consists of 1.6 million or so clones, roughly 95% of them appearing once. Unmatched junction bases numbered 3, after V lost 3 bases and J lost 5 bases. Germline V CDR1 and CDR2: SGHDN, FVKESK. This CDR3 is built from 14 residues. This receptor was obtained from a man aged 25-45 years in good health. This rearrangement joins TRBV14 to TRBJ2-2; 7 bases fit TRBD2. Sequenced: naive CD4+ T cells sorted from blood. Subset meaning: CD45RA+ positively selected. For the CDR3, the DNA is TGTGCCAGCAGCCATGGACTAGTTACCGGGGAGCTGTTTTTT. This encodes CASSHGLVTGELFF.